The present T cell receptor beta chain was sequenced within a study of T-cell reconstitution after alpha-beta-depleted transplantation in children. Whole-study findings and limits: Surviving recipient T cells and intrathymic progenitors accounted for some patients' high TCRbeta diversity at day 60. Where alpha-beta T cells came from about two months after transplant was reportedly several hundred expanded graft clones. Diversity and T-cell counts at one year after transplant derived mostly from new T cells.

Library preparation (for TCRbeta) was performed with unique molecular identifiers. TCRdb used MiXCR to reprocess the PCR reads, holding one entry per CDR3 protein. The sample contains tens of thousands of distinct CDR3 sequences, around 16% of which appear only once. This clonotype was seen only once. Its specificity is unknown. There are 18 residues in the CDR3. The germline V gene has CDR1 SGHAT and CDR2 FQDESV (reference sequence). V shed 5 bases and J 1 base; nucleotides not matched to a gene: 12. The genes are TRBV11-1 and TRBJ2-5; 11 positions agree with TRBD2. The clonotype was recovered from a male patient under 10 years old who had a stem cell transplant for acute lymphoblastic leukemia, so the T cells may come from the graft donor. Sample: PBMCs, mostly from graft donor cells, taken 180 days after TCRalphabeta/CD19-depleted stem cell transplant. In nucleotides, the CDR3 is TGTGCCAGCAGCGAAGGCCCGCTAGCGGGGGGTACCCAAGAGACCCAGTACTTC. Protein product: CASSEGPLAGGTQETQYF.